This T cell receptor (beta chain) is from a study of T cell responses to AZD1222 COVID-19 vaccine. Study results and limitations: Baseline seropositivity occurred in only six AZD1222 recipients. Spike-specific TCR breadth and depth grew following two AZD1222 doses.

Germline-derived CDR1 and CDR2 are LNHDA and SQIVND (reference sequence). This CDR3 comprises 16 residues. The trim removed 9 bases at V and 6 bases at J, leaving 15 bases unmatched. In the case of this clone: Its antigen remains unidentified.

Using immunoSEQ multiplex PCR, the repertoire was profiled, and TCRdb retains in-frame clones only, with some absent. The data contain 95,000 to 150,000 clones, roughly nine tenths of them singletons. The chain employs TRBV19 and TRBJ2-3, with 10 bases identical to TRBD2. The clonotype was recovered from an adult in good health. The specimen was peripheral blood, collected on day 0 of AZD1222 vaccination. The chain's CDR3 is CASHPHTSGKVDTQYF. CDR3 in DNA: TGTGCCAGCCACCCTCACACTAGCGGGAAGGTGGATACGCAGTATTTT.